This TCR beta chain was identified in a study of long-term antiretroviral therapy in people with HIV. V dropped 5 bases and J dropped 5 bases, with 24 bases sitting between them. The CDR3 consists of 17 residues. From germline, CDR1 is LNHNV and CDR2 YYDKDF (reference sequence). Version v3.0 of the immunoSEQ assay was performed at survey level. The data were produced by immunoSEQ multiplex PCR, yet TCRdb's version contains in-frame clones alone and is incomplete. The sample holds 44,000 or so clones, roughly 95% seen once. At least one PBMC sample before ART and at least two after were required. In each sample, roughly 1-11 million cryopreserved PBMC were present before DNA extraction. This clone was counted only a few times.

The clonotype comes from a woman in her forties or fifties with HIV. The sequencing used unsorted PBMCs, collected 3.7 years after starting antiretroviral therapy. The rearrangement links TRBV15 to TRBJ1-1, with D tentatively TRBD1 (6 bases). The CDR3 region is CATSAQGRGSLGTEAFF. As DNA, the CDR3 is TGTGCCACCAGCGCCCAAGGGAGGGGGAGCTTGGGGACTGAAGCTTTCTTT.